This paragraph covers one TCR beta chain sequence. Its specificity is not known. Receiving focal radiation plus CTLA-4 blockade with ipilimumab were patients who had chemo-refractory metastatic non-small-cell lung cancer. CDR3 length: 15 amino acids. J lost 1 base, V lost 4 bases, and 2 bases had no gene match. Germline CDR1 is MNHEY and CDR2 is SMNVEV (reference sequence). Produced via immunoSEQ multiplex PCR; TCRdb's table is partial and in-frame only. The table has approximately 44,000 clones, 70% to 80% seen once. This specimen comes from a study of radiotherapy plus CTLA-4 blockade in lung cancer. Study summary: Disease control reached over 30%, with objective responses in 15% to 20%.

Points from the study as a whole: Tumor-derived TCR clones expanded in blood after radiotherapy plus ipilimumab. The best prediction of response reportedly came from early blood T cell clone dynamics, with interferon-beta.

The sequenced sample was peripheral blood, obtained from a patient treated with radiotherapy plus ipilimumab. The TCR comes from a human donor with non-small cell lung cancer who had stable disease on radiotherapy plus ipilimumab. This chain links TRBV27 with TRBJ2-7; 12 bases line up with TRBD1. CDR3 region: CASSWGQGASYEQYF. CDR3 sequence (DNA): TGTGCCAGCAGTTGGGGACAGGGGGCTTCCTACGAGCAGTACTTC.